The 2 T cell receptor beta chains below all came from one sample that was sequenced in a study of cytomegalovirus exposure and HLA in healthy donors. The PCR had 60 Vbeta and 13 Jbeta primers. The assay was immunoSEQ multiplex PCR, and TCRdb's table has in-frame clones only and misses some. The sample contains some 180,000 clones, about 88% of which appear only once. The material sequenced was PBMCs. All receptors derive from a girl in the first two years of life in good health and CMV-seronegative.

This clone was detected once. J is TRBJ2-3 and V is TRBV6-1, with 10 bases that match TRBD2. V lost 1 base to trimming and J lost 2 bases; unmatched junction nucleotides: 3. CDR1 MNHNS and CDR2 SASEGT come from the germline V gene. The CDR3 spans 16 residues. The CDR3 sequence is CASSEVAGGITDTQYF. The CDR3 region has the DNA TGTGCCAGCAGTGAAGTAGCGGGGGGAATCACAGATACGCAGTATTTT.

V is TRBV7-8 and J is TRBJ2-3; no reliable D call. This CDR3 has 16 residues. V was cut by 1 base and J by 1 base, with 12 bases left in between. The V gene's germline CDR1 is SGHVS and CDR2 FQNEAQ. CDR3 sequence: CASSLVLYQGTDTQYF. The DNA for the CDR3 is TGTGCCAGCAGCTTAGTGTTATATCAGGGCACAGATACGCAGTATTTT.